This T cell receptor (beta chain) was sequenced during a study of Graves' ophthalmopathy and Graves' hyperthyroidism. This clonotype occurred a few times. As yet, its antigen is unknown. V lost 4 bases and J lost 7, with 14 bases in between. The CDR3 consists of 13 residues. Germline CDR1 reads SGHRS; CDR2 reads YFSETQ. TCR beta CDR3 regions were amplified from RNA transcripts. HTBI primers served in a first-round RT-PCR, which a second-round multiplex PCR followed. TCRdb reanalysed the multiplex PCR reads using MiXCR and keeps one entry per CDR3 protein. The sample lists about 620,000 distinct CDR3 sequences, about 20% occurring once. The study, taken as a whole, reports: Among expanded thyroid clonotypes above 0.001 frequency, most also occurred in blood.

People with hyperthyroidism were aged 18 to 65 and newly diagnosed, under 2 months' duration. The chain couples TRBV5-1 to TRBJ1-2; D call uncertain. The sequenced material came from peripheral blood. The receptor was isolated from a woman between 18 and 29 years old with stable Graves' hyperthyroidism. Some clones in this sample may be carry-over from other donors' samples. CDR3 coding DNA: TGCGCCAGCAGCCCAATTAACAGAGTTGGCTACACCTTC. Residues: CASSPINRVGYTF.